This T cell receptor beta chain derives from a study of radiotherapy plus CTLA-4 blockade in lung cancer. Study-level background: Disease control reached about 28%, with objective responses in approximately 17%. General observations from the study: According to reports, early shifts in blood T cell clones, alongside interferon-beta, forecast response most accurately. Clones of tumor-derived TCRs expanded in blood after radiotherapy plus ipilimumab.

Receiving focal radiation plus CTLA-4 blockade with ipilimumab were patients who had chemo-refractory metastatic non-small-cell lung cancer. Turning to this clone: Its antigen is not known.

The repertoire was sequenced with immunoSEQ multiplex PCR; TCRdb's copy has only in-frame clones and lacks some. The top ten clones hold 3.5% to 4% of a sample with tens of thousands of clones, around 80% of them seen once. V was pared by 5 bases and J by 1 base, with 3 bases between. There are 13 residues in the CDR3. Germline CDR1 is MGHDK and CDR2 is SYGVNS. V usage is TRBV25-1 and J usage is TRBJ2-6; D is unclear. The source material was peripheral blood, sampled from a patient treated with radiotherapy plus ipilimumab. The clonotype was recovered from a human donor with non-small cell lung cancer who had a partial response to radiotherapy plus ipilimumab. CDR3 DNA sequence: TGTGCCAGCAGTCCGTCTGGGGCCAACGTCCTGACTTTC. Its protein product is CASSPSGANVLTF. The full variable domain, rest sourced from reference TRBV25-1 and TRBJ2-6, is EADIYQTPRYLVIGTGKKITLECSQTMGHDKMYWYQQDPGMELHLIHYSYGVNSTEKGDLSSESTVSRIRTEHFPLTLESARPSHTSQYLCASSPSGANVLTFGAGSRLTVL.